This paragraph reports one T cell receptor beta chain. Method: immunoSEQ multiplex PCR; TCRdb's copy keeps in-frame clones and lacks some. The sample records 250,000 to 400,000 clones, 87% being singletons. These data are taken from a study of blood T cell repertoires in COVID-19. About the research overall: The samples span acute and convalescent COVID-19 from the United States, Italy and Spain. Sample material is recorded as cDNA or gDNA derived from T cells, B-cell-depleted T cells, or PBMCs.

This receptor was taken from a middle-aged man with active or convalescent COVID-19. The sequenced material came from peripheral blood.

The CDR3 nucleotides read TGTGCCAGTTGGGGCCGCTACGAGCAGTACTTC. Its protein is CASWGRYEQYF. The chain carries TRBV6-5 and TRBJ2-7; D might be TRBD1 (5 bases). Per the germline V gene, CDR1 is MNHEY and CDR2 is SVGAGI. The CDR3 extends over 11 amino acids. Deletions cut 9 bases from V and 3 bases from J, with 9 bases between.